The 11 T cell receptor beta chains in this list originate from one sample, sequenced in a study of T cell responses to AZD1222 COVID-19 vaccine. Clones were read by immunoSEQ multiplex PCR, and TCRdb kept only the in-frame ones, dropping some. Of over 90,000 clones in the sample, approximately 88% were seen once. The sequences come from peripheral blood, collected on day 0 of AZD1222 vaccination. The source is an adult in good health.

This chain joins TRBV30 and TRBJ1-5; D not certain. The V end was cut by 2 bases, the J end by 0 bases, with 8 bases between. This CDR3 spans 14 amino acids. In germline, CDR1 is GTSNPN, CDR2 SVGIG (reference sequence). The chain's CDR3 is CAWSNVDSNQPQHF. The CDR3 DNA follows: TGTGCCTGGAGTAATGTTGATAGCAATCAGCCCCAGCATTTT. Using reference TRBV30 and TRBJ1-5 for the parts outside the CDR3, the full variable domain is SQTIHQWPATLVQPVGSPLSLECTVEGTSNPNLYWYRQAAGRGLQLLFYSVGIGQISSEVPQNLSASRPQDRQFILSSKKLLLSDSGFYLCAWSNVDSNQPQHFGDGTRLSIL.

Here the CDR3 DNA reads TGTGCCAGCAGTTACCCAGGGGAAAATGAAGCTTTCTTT. Its translation: CASSYPGENEAFF. The chain carries TRBV6-6 and TRBJ1-1, with D perhaps matching TRBD1 (6 bases). CDR3 length equals 13 residues. The V gene lost 2 bases and the J gene lost 7 bases, with 11 bases spanning the gap. Per germline, CDR1 MNHNY and CDR2 SVGAGI (reference sequence).

The chain links TRBV30 to TRBJ2-2, with D possibly TRBD1 on 6 matching bases. The CDR3 consists of 13 residues. V gave up 7 bases and J gave up 4 bases, with 13 bases separating them. Germline CDR1 and CDR2: GTSNPN and SVGIG (reference sequence). CDR3 DNA: TGTGCCTACCTACAGGGAGCCACCGGGGAGCTGTTTTTT. Translating it yields CAYLQGATGELFF.

V is TRBV24-1 and J is TRBJ1-2; the D gene is possibly TRBD1 (5 bases). Germline V gene data show CDR1 as KGHDR and CDR2 as SFDVKD. CDR3 length: 12 amino acids. Trimming took off 7 bases at V and 4 bases at J, with 9 bases between the two ends. The CDR3 sequence is CATSPGPYGYTF. CDR3 nucleotides: TGTGCCACCAGCCCGGGGCCCTATGGCTACACCTTC.

The chain carries TRBV4-3 and TRBJ2-1; D not resolved. The CDR3 has 15 residues. Germline CDR1 LGHNA, CDR2 YSLEER. V dropped 3 bases and J dropped 3 bases, with 12 bases sitting between them. CDR3 nucleotide sequence: TGCGCCAGCAGCCATTCTATCGGAAACTACAATGAGCAGTTCTTC. Its protein is CASSHSIGNYNEQFF.

This rearrangement joins TRBV7-6 to TRBJ1-2, with 9 bases lining up with TRBD1. With 5 bases clipped from V and 3 bases from J, the junction kept 7 bases outside the gene matches. CDR1 is SGHVS, CDR2 FNYEAQ, per germline. The CDR3 is 15 amino acids. The CDR3, as DNA: TGTGCCAGCAGCCGGGGACAGGGACATGACTATGGCTACACCTTC. Amino acids: CASSRGQGHDYGYTF. Combining the CDR3 with reference TRBV7-6 and TRBJ1-2 gives the whole variable domain GAGVSQSPRYKVTKRGQDVALRCDPISGHVSLYWYRQALGQGPEFLTYFNYEAQQDKSGLPNDRFSAERPEGSISTLTIQRTEQRDSAMYRCASSRGQGHDYGYTFGSGTRLTVV.

The chain combines TRBV7-9 with TRBJ2-3; D perhaps matches TRBD2 (5 bases). Trimming removed 5 bases at V and 0 bases at J, with 15 bases between. Germline V gene data show CDR1 as SEHNR and CDR2 as FQNEAQ (reference sequence). This CDR3 is built from 16 residues. CDR3 region: CASSLRRPTSTDTQYF. In DNA form, the CDR3 reads TGTGCCAGCAGCCTCAGGAGGCCTACTAGCACAGATACGCAGTATTTT. Full variable domain (missing parts from reference TRBV7-9 and TRBJ2-3): DTGVSQNPRHKITKRGQNVTFRCDPISEHNRLYWYRQTLGQGPEFLTYFQNEAQLEKSRLLSDRFSAERPKGSFSTLEIQRTEQGDSAMYLCASSLRRPTSTDTQYFGPGTRLTVL.

This clone came up a few times. The chain recombines TRBV27 with TRBJ1-1; the D gene is possibly TRBD1 (6 bases). CDR1 MNHEY and CDR2 SMNVEV come from the germline V gene (reference sequence). The length of the CDR3 is 12 residues. Trimming shortened V by 6 bases and J by 9 bases, and 14 bases separated the two germline ends. The CDR3 sequence: CASRGQDRKAFF. The DNA for the CDR3 is TGTGCCAGCAGGGGCCAGGACAGAAAAGCTTTCTTT.

The chain is built from TRBV23-1 and TRBJ2-7; 10 bases match TRBD1. TRBV23-1 is an open reading frame whose function is uncertain. This CDR3 has 21 residues. Trimming at V came to 6 bases and at J to 0 bases, leaving 23 bases not matched to a gene. The CDR3 sequence is CASRQRGGTGVPEPTSYEQYV. The CDR3 bases are TGCGCCAGCAGACAACGGGGCGGGACAGGGGTGCCCGAACCAACCTCCTACGAGCAGTACGTC.

This clone was counted only a few times. The chain carries TRBV2 and TRBJ1-5; 7 nucleotides line up with TRBD1. With V trimmed by 7 bases and J by 0 bases, 3 bases remained unmatched. Germline V gene lookup returns CDR1 SNHLY and CDR2 FYNNEI. The CDR3 loop spans 14 amino acids. CDR3 bases: TGTGCCAGCAAGACAGGGATTAGCAATCAGCCCCAGCATTTT. This gives the protein CASKTGISNQPQHF. The entire variable domain, with the rest obtained from reference TRBV2 and TRBJ1-5, is as follows: EPEVTQTPSHQVTQMGQEVILRCVPISNHLYFYWYRQILGQKVEFLVSFYNNEISEKSEIFDDQFSVERPDGSNFTLKIRSTKLEDSAMYFCASKTGISNQPQHFGDGTRLSIL.

The gene calls are TRBV5-4 and TRBJ2-7; 7 bases map to TRBD1. CDR1 SGHNT and CDR2 YYREEE come from the germline V gene (reference sequence). V lost 3 bases to trimming and J lost 6 bases; unmatched junction nucleotides: 9. CDR3 length: 14 amino acids. The CDR3 sequence: CASSWDSKGGEQYF. In DNA form, the CDR3 reads TGTGCCAGCAGCTGGGACAGTAAGGGTGGCGAGCAGTACTTC.